This T cell receptor (beta chain) was profiled in a study of CD8 T cells in Susac syndrome. This clonotype was detected only once. V dropped 4 bases and J dropped 0; count of bases not matched to a gene: 9. The length of the CDR3 is 18 residues. Germline V gives CDR1 MGHDK, CDR2 SYGVNS. RNA was extracted with the RNeasy kit, and a quantity of roughly 0.5 to 1 ug was reverse transcribed using random hexamers. An immunoSEQ multiplex PCR generated amplified TCR beta CDR3 products spanning 54 Vbeta and 13 Jbeta. MiXCR was run by TCRdb on the immunoSEQ multiplex PCR reads, yielding one entry per CDR3 protein. The table includes 130,000 or so distinct CDR3 sequences, around 94% detected once.

This chain joins TRBV25-1 and TRBJ1-5; 10 bases agree with TRBD1. Sequences were obtained from CD8+ T cells from PBMCs. This sequence was found in a human donor with Susac syndrome. In DNA, the CDR3 is TGTGCCAGCAGTGGAACCGGGACAGGGGATTTTAGCAATCAGCCCCAGCATTTT. Its protein is CASSGTGTGDFSNQPQHF.